The sequence of this T cell receptor beta chain was determined in a study of blood T cell repertoires in COVID-19. Per the original methods: The assay estimated nucleated cells by amplifying reference gene primers. TCRdb's copy holds only in-frame clones and misses some; the assay was immunoSEQ multiplex PCR. V, J and clone size are those of that table, while D and trimming were read from the DNA. The data show some 530,000 clones, approximately 85% seen once. Germline values: CDR1 MNHEY, CDR2 SMNVEV (reference sequence). The V end lost 4 bases, the J end lost 1 base, and 9 bases lay between the germline ends. The CDR3 has 14 amino acids.

Sequences were obtained from peripheral blood. This receptor was obtained from a human donor in a cohort sampled during active COVID-19. J is TRBJ2-3 and V is TRBV27; possibly TRBD2 for D (5 bases). This CDR3 reads CASSYRGRTDTQYF. The CDR3 DNA sequence: TGTGCCAGCAGTTATCGGGGTCGCACAGATACGCAGTATTTT.